This record covers a single T cell receptor beta chain. The antigen is unknown. Assay: immunoSEQ multiplex PCR; the TCRdb copy retains only in-frame clones and omits some. This sample has fewer than 40,000 clones, with approximately 67% found just once. CDR1 GTSNPN and CDR2 SVGIG come from the germline V gene (reference sequence). There are 13 residues in the CDR3. V lost 2 bases and J lost 1, with 9 bases in between. This record belongs to a study of vaccination effects on CD4 cells after COVID-19. At the end of about ten days of culture, CD4+ T cells were isolated. The chain joins TRBV30 to TRBJ2-7; no definite D call. The sequence derives from a human donor who received a COVID-19 vaccine. The sequences come from CD4+ T cells from PBMCs cultured without peptide, collected before COVID-19 vaccination. CDR3 DNA: TGTGCCTGGAGTAACGGCATTTCCTACGAGCAGTACTTC. The encoded protein is CAWSNGISYEQYF.